The 20 T cell receptor beta chains below all came from one sample that was sequenced in a study of blood T cell repertoires in COVID-19 (dated by TCRdb to 2018 to 2020). Preparation of the library involved the immunoSEQ multiplex PCR assay. TCRdb limited this immuneACCESS table to in-frame rearrangements with V and J called. A share of clones is missing; checked studies link under half to unresolved V genes, and the rest is unexplained. The sample table shows some 80,000 clones, and 60% to 85% are seen once. The leading ten clones occupy approximately 5% of the sample. Sequenced input: peripheral blood. These receptors all stem from a woman aged 80 or over with active or convalescent COVID-19.

J is TRBJ1-2 and V is TRBV29-1; 9 bases are a match to TRBD1. The germline V gene encodes CDR1 SQVTM and CDR2 ANQGSEA. V shed 6 bases, J shed 0 bases, and the junction held 14 bases outside the gene matches. This CDR3 spans 17 amino acids. CDR3 sequence (DNA): TGCAGCGTACTAAACCGGGACAGGGCCGATCCTAACTATGGCTACACCTTC. Translation: CSVLNRDRADPNYGYTF.

This chain uses TRBV7-2 with TRBJ2-7; no firm D call. CDR1 is SGHTA and CDR2 is FQGNSA in the germline V gene. The CDR3 loop spans 12 amino acids. V dropped 6 bases and J dropped 3 bases, with 9 bases sitting between them. CDR3 amino acids: CASSPHSYEQYF. DNA of the CDR3: TGTGCCAGCAGTCCTCACAGCTACGAGCAGTACTTC. Based on the CDR3 plus reference TRBV7-2 and TRBJ2-7, the full variable domain is GAGVSQSPSNKVTEKGKDVELRCDPISGHTALYWYRQSLGQGLEFLIYFQGNSAPDKSGLPSDRFSAERTGGSVSTLTIQRTQQEDSAVYLCASSPHSYEQYFGPGTRLTVT.

The genes are TRBV7-9 and TRBJ1-5; the D is unclear. Germline CDR1 is SEHNR and CDR2 is FQNEAQ (reference sequence). The V end lost 2 bases, the J end lost 6 bases, and 5 bases lay between the germline ends. The CDR3 length is 12 residues. The CDR3 bases are TGTGCCAGCAGCTTACCCGGTCAGCCCCAGCATTTT. The encoded protein is CASSLPGQPQHF.

The chain links TRBV19 to TRBJ2-1; 9 bases are shared with TRBD1. The CDR3 spans 18 residues. Germline CDR1 is LNHDA and CDR2 is SQIVND (reference sequence). J gave up 1 base and V 1 base, and 8 bases lay outside the gene matches. The CDR3 DNA is TGTGCCAGTAGTATAGCGGAGACAGGGGGGGGGTCCTACAATGAGCAGTTCTTC. It specifies CASSIAETGGGSYNEQFF.

The V gene is TRBV7-9, the J gene TRBJ2-7; TRBD1 matches at 7 bases. CDR3 size: 16 residues. Trimming cost V 5 bases and J 7 bases; bases outside gene matches: 17. Germline loops: CDR1 SEHNR, CDR2 FQNEAQ (reference sequence). CDR3 nucleotides: TGTGCCAGCAGCCGAGGGACAGTCAACGGGATGGGGGAGCAGTACTTC. Translating gives CASSRGTVNGMGEQYF. Using reference TRBV7-9 and TRBJ2-7 for the parts outside the CDR3, the full variable domain is DTGVSQNPRHKITKRGQNVTFRCDPISEHNRLYWYRQTLGQGPEFLTYFQNEAQLEKSRLLSDRFSAERPKGSFSTLEIQRTEQGDSAMYLCASSRGTVNGMGEQYFGPGTRLTVT.

J is TRBJ2-1 and V is TRBV11-3; no clear D gene. With 4 bases removed from V and 8 bases from J, the gap between germline ends came to 12 bases. Looked up from germline, CDR1 is SGHNT and CDR2 is YENEEA. CDR3 length: 13 residues. CDR3 nucleotide sequence: TGTGCCAGCAGCTCGCGAGTTCTCCATGAGCAGTTCTTC. Protein product: CASSSRVLHEQFF.

V and J are TRBV7-8 and TRBJ2-5, with TRBD1 matching over 11 bases. In germline, CDR1 is SGHVS, CDR2 FQNEAQ. CDR3 size: 16 residues. V was clipped by 6 bases and J by 4 bases; unmatched bases: 10. As DNA, the CDR3 is TGTGCCAGCAGAGAACGGGGACAGGGGGTGTCAGAGACCCAGTACTTC. The encoded protein is CASRERGQGVSETQYF.

The V gene is TRBV28, the J gene TRBJ2-1; possible D gene TRBD2, 6 bases. This CDR3 has 16 residues. The V gene lost 8 bases and the J gene lost 0 bases, with 17 bases spanning the gap. Per germline, CDR1 MDHEN and CDR2 SYDVKM. CDR3: CASGITGGSSYNEQFF. As DNA, the CDR3 is TGTGCCAGCGGAATAACCGGGGGAAGCTCCTACAATGAGCAGTTCTTC.

V is TRBV4-3 and J is TRBJ1-1, with D uncertain. The V end was cut by 0 bases, the J end by 1 base, with 15 bases between. Germline CDR1 reads LGHNA; CDR2 reads YSLEER. The CDR3 runs to 17 residues. The CDR3 coding sequence is TGCGCCAGCAGCCAAGATGTCGCAGGTCCTGAGAACACTGAAGCTTTCTTT. This sequence encodes CASSQDVAGPENTEAFF.

J is TRBJ1-2 and V is TRBV19; a weak D match, TRBD1 (5 bases). Trimming took off 3 bases at V and 0 bases at J, with 11 bases between the two ends. The CDR3 is 15 amino acids. Looked up from germline, CDR1 is LNHDA and CDR2 is SQIVND (reference sequence). The CDR3 here is CASSIFGGSNYGYTF. CDR3 nucleotides: TGTGCCAGTAGTATTTTTGGGGGGTCTAACTATGGCTACACCTTC.

DNA of the CDR3: TGTGCCAGCAGCGCCCCAGGGGGCTGGTACAATGAGCAGTTCTTC. Encoded protein: CASSAPGGWYNEQFF. The chain links TRBV5-6 to TRBJ2-1; 8 bases are a match to TRBD1. This CDR3 is 15 amino acids long. After removal of 4 bases from V and 4 bases from J, the junction contained 7 bases not matched to a gene. The germline CDR1 and CDR2 sequences are SGHDT and YYEEEE.

J is TRBJ1-5 and V is TRBV28, with 7 bases identical to TRBD1. Germline assignment: CDR1 MDHEN and CDR2 SYDVKM. V lost 4 bases and J lost 5; bases outside the gene matches: 5. The CDR3 sequence is 14 residues long. The CDR3 here is CASSYPGTDQPQHF. The DNA for the CDR3 is TGTGCCAGCAGTTATCCCGGGACAGATCAGCCCCAGCATTTT.

The chain employs TRBV5-6 and TRBJ2-7; TRBD2 aligns across 9 bases. CDR1 and CDR2 from the germline V gene are SGHDT and YYEEEE. Unmatched junction bases numbered 5, after V lost 2 bases and J lost 2 bases. The CDR3 is 15 residues long. CDR3 nucleotide sequence: TGTGCCAGCAGCTTCGGGACTAGCTTCGCCTACGAGCAGTACTTC. Protein sequence: CASSFGTSFAYEQYF.

V gene TRBV18 combines with J gene TRBJ2-1; 10 bases fit TRBD2. Germline-derived CDR1 and CDR2 are KGHSH and LQKENI. The V gene end was trimmed by 4 bases and the J gene end by 4 bases; junction bases not matched to a gene: 10. There are 17 residues in the CDR3. This chain's CDR3 is CASSHIIAGGSYNEQFF. CDR3 sequence (DNA): TGTGCCAGCTCACACATAATAGCGGGAGGCTCATACAATGAGCAGTTCTTC.

This clone has just one count. The chain employs TRBV4-3 and TRBJ2-6, with 8 bases lining up with TRBD1. This CDR3 is 19 amino acids long. Germline CDR1 reads LGHNA; CDR2 reads YSLEER. Losses at the gene ends were 3 bases for V and 2 bases for J; bases not matched to a gene: 12. The CDR3 here is CASSQLHGQGATGANVLTF. CDR3 coding DNA: TGCGCCAGCAGCCAGCTCCACGGACAGGGAGCGACTGGGGCCAACGTCCTGACTTTC.

This chain links TRBV19 with TRBJ2-3; D not certain. The CDR3 length is 14 residues. The V end lost 2 bases, the J end lost 9 bases, and 15 bases lay between the germline ends. Germline V gives CDR1 LNHDA, CDR2 SQIVND (reference sequence). The DNA of the CDR3 is TGTGCCAGTAGTATAAGTAGGCAGACTCGAACGCAGTATTTT. Translation gives CASSISRQTRTQYF.

V gene TRBV5-1 combines with J gene TRBJ2-1, with 11 bases identical to TRBD1. This CDR3 comprises 15 residues. Germline V lookup: CDR1 SGHRS, CDR2 YFSETQ. The J segment lost 7 bases and the V segment lost 1 base, leaving 4 bases of the junction unmatched. The CDR3 loop is CASSLFGQGANEQFF. In DNA, the CDR3 is TGCGCCAGCAGCTTGTTCGGACAGGGGGCGAATGAGCAGTTCTTC.

The V gene is TRBV3-1 (or the pseudogene TRBV3-2), the J gene TRBJ1-6, with D hard to call. Trimming removed 1 base at V and 4 bases at J, with 8 bases between. The germline V gene encodes CDR1 LGHDT and CDR2 YNNKEL (reference sequence). This CDR3 has 15 amino acids. This CDR3 is CASSQVGSYNSPLHF. CDR3 nucleotides: TGTGCCAGCAGCCAAGTGGGCAGTTATAATTCACCCCTCCACTTT.

This clone appeared a single time. The junction departs from the called germline gene at one end, perhaps through a read error. The rearrangement uses TRBV7-7 and TRBJ2-2; 7 bases align to TRBD1. CDR3 size: 14 residues. The V gene's germline CDR1 is SSHAT and CDR2 FNYEAQ (reference sequence). CDR3 nucleotide sequence: TGTGCTAGCAGCGCCACGGGACAGACTGGGGAGCTGTTTTTT. It encodes CASSATGQTGELFF.

This chain connects TRBV7-9 to TRBJ2-6; D is unclear. The CDR3 spans 17 residues. Deletions cut 2 bases from V and 2 bases from J, with 13 bases between. The germline gives CDR1 SEHNR, CDR2 FQNEAQ (reference sequence). The CDR3 region has the DNA TGTGCCAGCAGCTTAACCAAGACACTGACTGGGGCCAACGTCCTGACTTTC. Translating it yields CASSLTKTLTGANVLTF.